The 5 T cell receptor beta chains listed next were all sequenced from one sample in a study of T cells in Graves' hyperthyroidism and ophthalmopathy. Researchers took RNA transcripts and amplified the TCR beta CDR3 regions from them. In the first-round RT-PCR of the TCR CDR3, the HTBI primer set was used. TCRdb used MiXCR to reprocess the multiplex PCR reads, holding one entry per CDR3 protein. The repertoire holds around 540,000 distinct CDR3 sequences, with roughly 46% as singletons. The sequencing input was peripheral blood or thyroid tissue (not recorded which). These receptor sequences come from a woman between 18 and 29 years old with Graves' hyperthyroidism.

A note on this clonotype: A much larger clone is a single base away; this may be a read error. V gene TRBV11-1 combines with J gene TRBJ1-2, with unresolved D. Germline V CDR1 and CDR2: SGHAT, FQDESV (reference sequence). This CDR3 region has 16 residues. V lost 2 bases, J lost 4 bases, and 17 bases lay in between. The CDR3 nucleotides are TGTGCCAGCAGCTTAACCGGGTCGCTGCTGTTCTATGGCTACACCTTC. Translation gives CASSLTGSLLFYGYTF.

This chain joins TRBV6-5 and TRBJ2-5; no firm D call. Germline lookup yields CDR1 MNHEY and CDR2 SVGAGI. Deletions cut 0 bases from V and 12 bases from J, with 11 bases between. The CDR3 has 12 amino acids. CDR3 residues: CASSYSSQKKYF. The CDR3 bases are TGTGCCAGCAGTTACTCTTCTCAGAAAAAGTACTTC.

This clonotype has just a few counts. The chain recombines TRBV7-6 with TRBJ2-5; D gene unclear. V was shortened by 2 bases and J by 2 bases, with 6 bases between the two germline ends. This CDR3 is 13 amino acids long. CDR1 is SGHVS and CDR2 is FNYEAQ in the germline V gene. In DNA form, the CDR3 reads TGTGCCAGCAGCTTAATCCAGCAAGAGACCCAGTACTTC. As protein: CASSLIQQETQYF.

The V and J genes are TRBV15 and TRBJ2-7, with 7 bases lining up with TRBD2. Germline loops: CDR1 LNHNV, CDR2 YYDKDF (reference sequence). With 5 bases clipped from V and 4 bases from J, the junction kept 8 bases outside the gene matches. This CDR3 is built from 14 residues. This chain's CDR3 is CATSPGRGGYEQYF. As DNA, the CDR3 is TGTGCCACCAGCCCCGGACGGGGAGGGTACGAGCAGTACTTC.

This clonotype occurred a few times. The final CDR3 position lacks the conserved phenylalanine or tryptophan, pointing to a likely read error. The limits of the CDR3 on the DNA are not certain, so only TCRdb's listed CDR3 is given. The CDR3 is CATSRDRGSR. V gene TRBV15 combines with J gene TRBJ2-7; the D call of TRBD1 is as the table states it, not checked on the DNA. Germline V lookup: CDR1 LNHNV, CDR2 YYDKDF (reference sequence). The CDR3 length is 10 residues, termini included.